Each of the 10 T cell receptor beta chains below was sequenced from the same sample in a study of cytomegalovirus exposure and HLA in healthy donors. 13 Jbeta primers and 60 Vbeta primers were used for the PCR. Repertoires were generated with immunoSEQ multiplex PCR, while TCRdb's copy carries only in-frame clones and drops some. This table has over 95,000 clones, roughly 80% appearing once. The sample consisted of PBMCs. The origin of the receptors is a female donor in good health and CMV-seronegative.

V and J are TRBV19 and TRBJ2-3, with D possibly TRBD1 on 6 matching bases. Germline-derived CDR1 and CDR2 are LNHDA and SQIVND (reference sequence). The CDR3 is made up of 16 amino acids. V shed 6 bases and J shed 2 bases, with 18 bases lying between them. The CDR3 DNA reads as TGTGCCAGTAGCCCCGCACGGACAGCTAACACAGATACGCAGTATTTT. As protein: CASSPARTANTDTQYF.

The chain joins TRBV21-1 to TRBJ2-1; the table names TRBD2, a call not compared with the DNA. TRBV21-1 is a known pseudogene. CDR3 length: 16 amino acids. CDR3 in amino acids: CASSNYLPQRYNEQFF. The CDR3 nucleotides read TGTGCCAGCAGCAACTACCTGCCCCAGCGATACAATGAGCAGTTCTTC.

The chain carries TRBV13 and TRBJ2-5; 7 nucleotides match TRBD1. The DNA end is more similar to TRBJ2-7, so the J call may be wrong. Looked up from germline, CDR1 is PRHDT and CDR2 is FYEKMQ (reference sequence). CDR3 size: 14 residues. CDR3 nucleotides: TGTGCCAGCAGCCAAAGACAGGGCTCCTACGAGCAGTACTTC. This encodes CASSQRQGSYEQYF.

The chain has TRBV2 and TRBJ1-1; a weak D match, TRBD1 (5 bases). Germline V gene lookup returns CDR1 SNHLY and CDR2 FYNNEI. V lost 4 bases, J lost 1 base, and 19 bases lay in between. The CDR3 has 17 residues. The CDR3 loop is CASSVLPTYTGNTEAFF. The CDR3 bases are TGTGCCAGCAGTGTCCTCCCCACTTATACAGGGAACACTGAAGCTTTCTTT.

This clone was observed a single time. The chain is built from TRBV7-9 and TRBJ2-2; 7 nucleotides align to TRBD2. The germline CDR1 and CDR2 sequences are SEHNR and FQNEAQ (reference sequence). The V gene end was trimmed by 4 bases and the J gene end by 0 bases; junction bases not matched to a gene: 8. The CDR3 totals 17 residues. CDR3 residues: CASSSSGGDANTGELFF. As DNA, the CDR3 is TGTGCCAGCAGCTCGTCGGGGGGAGACGCGAACACCGGGGAGCTGTTTTTT.

This clone was seen more than once but under ten times. The gene calls are TRBV19 and TRBJ1-5; D unresolved. V was pared by 1 base and J by 0 bases, with 7 bases between. Germline V gives CDR1 LNHDA, CDR2 SQIVND (reference sequence). The CDR3 runs to 15 residues. CDR3 nucleotides: TGTGCCAGTAGTATAGTCCCCTATAGCAATCAGCCCCAGCATTTT. Protein sequence: CASSIVPYSNQPQHF.

The gene calls are TRBV6-5 and TRBJ1-2; weak D call: TRBD1 (5 bases). Between the trimmed V and J ends, which lost 7 bases and 7 bases, there was a span of 16 bases. CDR1 and CDR2 (germline): MNHEY, SVGAGI. CDR3 length: 13 amino acids. The CDR3 here is CASTSPGGSGYTF. CDR3 DNA sequence: TGTGCCAGCACCTCCCCGGGGGGGTCTGGCTACACCTTC.

The chain joins TRBV25-1 to TRBJ2-5; tentatively, D is TRBD1 (5 bases). With the DNA end fitting TRBJ2-7 better, the J assignment may be wrong. Germline V gene data show CDR1 as MGHDK and CDR2 as SYGVNS. CDR3 size: 12 residues. CDR3 in amino acids: CATGSLRGEQYF. CDR3 nucleotides: TGTGCCACCGGTAGTTTAAGGGGCGAGCAGTACTTC.

This clone was seen just once. This chain connects TRBV7-6 to TRBJ1-6; D might be TRBD1 (5 bases). CDR3 length: 11 amino acids. Trimming removed 2 bases from V and 13 bases from J, with 6 bases in between. Germline CDR1 and CDR2: SGHVS and FNYEAQ. CDR3 bases: TGTGCCAGCAGCTTAAGGGGTCCCCTCCACTTT. Its protein is CASSLRGPLHF.

This chain uses TRBV19 with TRBJ2-6; D remains ambiguous. Germline CDR1 is LNHDA and CDR2 is SQIVND (reference sequence). The V gene lost 1 base and the J gene lost 3 bases, with 7 bases spanning the gap. This CDR3 is built from 15 residues. This chain's CDR3 is CASSIGTGGANVLTF. The CDR3 region has the DNA TGTGCCAGTAGTATAGGTACCGGTGGGGCCAACGTCCTGACTTTC.